The 24 T cell receptor beta chains presented below share a single source sample, sequenced in a study of cytomegalovirus exposure and HLA in healthy donors. The PCR was carried out with 60 Vbeta primers and 13 Jbeta primers. The method was immunoSEQ multiplex PCR; TCRdb's version includes in-frame clones alone and lacks a portion of them. The sample comprises 150,000 to 200,000 clones, approximately 9.5% of which are singletons, and approximately 1.3% rests with the top ten. Sequencing was done on a sample of PBMCs. The receptors originated from a woman in her twenties or thirties in good health and CMV-seropositive.

This clone has just a few counts. The gene calls are TRBV6-5 and TRBJ2-5; D possibly corresponds to TRBD2 (5 bases). The germline V gene encodes CDR1 MNHEY and CDR2 SVGAGI. V was clipped by 2 bases and J by 9 bases, with 13 bases between them. This CDR3 is built from 13 residues. The CDR3 DNA reads TGTGCCAGCAGTTACGAGTTAGGGCGGGCCCAGTACTTC. This codes for CASSYELGRAQYF.

V is TRBV5-4 and J is TRBJ1-2, with TRBD1 matching over 9 bases. The CDR3 consists of 15 residues. From germline, CDR1 is SGHNT and CDR2 YYREEE (reference sequence). The trim removed 4 bases at V and 2 bases at J, leaving 6 bases unmatched. CDR3 loop: CASSNRDRANYGYTF. The CDR3 DNA follows: TGTGCCAGCAGCAACCGGGACAGGGCCAACTATGGCTACACCTTC.

In DNA, the CDR3 is TGCGCCAGCAGCTTCCTCGGACAGGTCATAACTGAAGCTTTCTTT. Translation gives CASSFLGQVITEAFF. The chain uses TRBV10-2 and TRBJ1-1; 7 positions match TRBD1. In germline, CDR1 is WSHSY, CDR2 SAAADI. V lost 6 bases and J lost 5; bases outside the gene matches: 12. The CDR3 sequence is 15 residues long.

The J gene is TRBJ2-1, the V gene TRBV28; 9 bases match TRBD1. The J segment lost 2 bases and the V segment lost 2 bases, leaving 4 bases of the junction unmatched. CDR1 MDHEN and CDR2 SYDVKM come from the germline V gene. The CDR3 has 16 amino acids. The CDR3 DNA follows: TGTGCCAGCAGTTTAGAGGGACAGGGAACCTACAATGAGCAGTTCTTC. Residues: CASSLEGQGTYNEQFF.

This clone was found a few times. The V call is TRBV7-9, the J call TRBJ2-2, with 10 bases matching TRBD1. With 5 bases clipped from V and 5 bases from J, the junction kept 8 bases outside the gene matches. The CDR3 has 16 amino acids. Germline values: CDR1 SEHNR, CDR2 FQNEAQ (reference sequence). The CDR3 sequence is CASSSPTGGWTGELFF. CDR3 in DNA: TGTGCCAGCAGCAGCCCGACAGGGGGCTGGACCGGGGAGCTGTTTTTT.

This clone was observed a handful of times. The chain recombines TRBV11-2 with TRBJ2-7; possibly TRBD2 for D (6 bases). The CDR3 covers 14 residues. Germline-derived CDR1 and CDR2 are SGHAT and FQNNGV. Trimming removed 2 bases at V and 6 bases at J, with 14 bases between. In nucleotides, the CDR3 is TGTGCCAGCAGCTTATTGGAGGGGACGAGCGAGCAGTACTTC. Its translation: CASSLLEGTSEQYF. The whole variable domain, remainder taken from reference TRBV11-2 and TRBJ2-7, is EAGVAQSPRYKIIEKRQSVAFWCNPISGHATLYWYQQILGQGPKLLIQFQNNGVVDDSQLPKDRFSAERLKGVDSTLKIQPAKLEDSAVYLCASSLLEGTSEQYFGPGTRLTVT.

This chain links TRBV2 with TRBJ2-4, with TRBD2 matching 10 bases. Germline-derived CDR1 and CDR2 are SNHLY and FYNNEI. The CDR3 contains 12 residues. V lost 8 bases and J lost 7; bases outside the gene matches: 2. CDR3 nucleotide sequence: TGTGCCAGCCAGCGGGAGGGGAACATTCAGTACTTC. Translated, it gives CASQREGNIQYF.

This chain connects TRBV29-1 to TRBJ1-3; D not certain. Trimming left V 7 bases short and J 0 bases short, with 10 bases between. CDR1 and CDR2 (germline): SQVTM, ANQGSEA. The CDR3 loop spans 13 amino acids. The CDR3 region has the DNA TGCAGCGCAGCTAGCCCCTCTGGAAACACCATATATTTT. It codes for CSAASPSGNTIYF.

This clone has just a few counts. The CDR3 protein is CASSIGLQRGSTDTQYF. CDR3 nucleotide sequence: TGTGCCAGCAGCATCGGGCTTCAGCGGGGCAGCACAGATACGCAGTATTTT. The chain recombines TRBV7-2 with TRBJ2-3, with TRBD2 identical over 7 bases. Trimming cost V 5 bases and J 0 bases; bases outside gene matches: 11. The germline CDR1 and CDR2 sequences are SGHTA and FQGNSA. The length of the CDR3 is 17 residues.

The chain joins TRBV27 to TRBJ2-1; 12 nucleotides match TRBD2. J was trimmed by 9 bases and V by 3 bases; bases with no gene match: 9. Germline CDR1 reads MNHEY; CDR2 reads SMNVEV (reference sequence). The CDR3 has 16 residues. The CDR3 sequence is CASSLASGRVLGEQFF. The DNA of the CDR3 is TGTGCCAGCAGTTTGGCTAGCGGGAGGGTACTTGGTGAGCAGTTCTTC.

The rearrangement links TRBV7-9 to TRBJ2-2; maybe TRBD2 (6 bases). CDR3 length: 19 amino acids. Germline V gene sequence: CDR1 SEHNR, CDR2 FQNEAQ (reference sequence). Trimming took off 5 bases at V and 7 bases at J, with 29 bases between the two ends. The CDR3 is CASSPRGFSGTPFIGELFF. CDR3 coding DNA: TGTGCCAGCAGCCCTCGGGGGTTCTCCGGGACTCCCTTTATCGGGGAGCTGTTTTTT. The entire variable domain, with the rest obtained from reference TRBV7-9 and TRBJ2-2, is as follows: DTGVSQNPRHKITKRGQNVTFRCDPISEHNRLYWYRQTLGQGPEFLTYFQNEAQLEKSRLLSDRFSAERPKGSFSTLEIQRTEQGDSAMYLCASSPRGFSGTPFIGELFFGEGSRLTVL.

J is TRBJ2-6 and V is TRBV10-2; D not certain. The CDR3 extends over 16 amino acids. The germline CDR1 and CDR2 sequences are WSHSY and SAAADI. The V gene lost 6 bases and the J gene lost 3 bases, with 15 bases spanning the gap. CDR3 sequence (DNA): TGCGCCAGCAGGGGCAGTATCCCAGTTGGGGCCAACGTCCTGACTTTC. It specifies CASRGSIPVGANVLTF.

The chain recombines TRBV7-9 with TRBJ1-2; 7 bases align to TRBD1. Germline assignment: CDR1 SEHNR and CDR2 FQNEAQ (reference sequence). J was trimmed by 4 bases and V by 3 bases; bases with no gene match: 8. CDR3 length: 15 amino acids. Here the CDR3 reads CASSLWDRDSYGYTF. In nucleotides, the CDR3 is TGTGCCAGCAGCTTGTGGGACAGAGATTCCTATGGCTACACCTTC.

This clone showed up just a few times. This chain uses TRBV6-5 with TRBJ1-4; tentatively, D is TRBD1 (5 bases). The V gene lost 4 bases and the J gene lost 4 bases, with 7 bases spanning the gap. The germline V gene encodes CDR1 MNHEY and CDR2 SVGAGI. The length of the CDR3 is 13 residues. The CDR3 reads CASSFGHNEKLFF. The CDR3 coding sequence is TGTGCCAGCAGTTTCGGACATAATGAAAAACTGTTTTTT.

This clone was observed a handful of times. The V and J genes are TRBV2 and TRBJ1-4; D is unclear. This CDR3 region has 14 residues. Germline V gene sequence: CDR1 SNHLY, CDR2 FYNNEI. V gave up 5 bases and J gave up 5 bases, with 12 bases separating them. Here the CDR3 reads CASSPTSGNEKLFF. The CDR3 DNA reads as TGTGCCAGCAGTCCGACTTCTGGGAATGAAAAACTGTTTTTT.

CDR3 residues: CSVAAGAYEQYF. The CDR3 DNA sequence: TGCAGCGTTGCGGCGGGAGCCTACGAGCAGTACTTC. The rearrangement links TRBV29-1 to TRBJ2-7; 7 bases are a match to TRBD2. V shed 4 bases and J 2 bases; nucleotides not matched to a gene: 2. The CDR3 spans 12 residues. Germline-derived CDR1 and CDR2 are SQVTM and ANQGSEA.

The genes are TRBV14 and TRBJ2-1; 12 positions agree with TRBD2. Germline values: CDR1 SGHDN, CDR2 FVKESK. Trimming cost V 6 bases and J 4 bases; bases outside gene matches: 7. The CDR3 has 16 amino acids. CDR3 sequence: CASRPLAGGPYNEQFF. CDR3 sequence (DNA): TGTGCCAGCAGGCCTCTAGCGGGAGGGCCTTACAATGAGCAGTTCTTC.

This clone has just a few counts. The chain employs TRBV10-3 and TRBJ1-2; 9 positions agree with TRBD1. The CDR3 is made up of 17 amino acids. Germline CDR1 reads ENHRY; CDR2 reads SYGVKD. Trimming removed 4 bases from V and 1 base from J; junction bases left unmatched: 10. The CDR3 DNA is TGTGCCATCAGTGCGGGGGCCACAGGGGGCTTTAACTATGGCTACACCTTC. As protein: CAISAGATGGFNYGYTF.

This clone was recorded a few times. CDR3 nucleotide sequence: TGTGCCAGCAGGTATTTCTCGGGGGCTGAAGCTTTCTTT. The encoded protein is CASRYFSGAEAFF. V is TRBV6-5 and J is TRBJ1-1, with a possible D match to TRBD1 (5 bases). Looked up from germline, CDR1 is MNHEY and CDR2 is SVGAGI. V dropped 6 bases and J dropped 6 bases, with 14 bases sitting between them. The CDR3 covers 13 residues.

This clone was counted only a few times. The chain has TRBV20-1 and TRBJ2-1; the D is unclear. Deletions cut 4 bases from V and 5 bases from J, with 6 bases between. The length of the CDR3 is 11 residues. Germline loops: CDR1 DFQATT, CDR2 SNEGSKA (reference sequence). The CDR3 spells CSAILHNEQFF. CDR3 nucleotide sequence: TGCAGTGCTATACTCCACAATGAGCAGTTCTTC.

The sample holds a few counts of this clone. This chain connects TRBV5-8 to TRBJ1-6; D remains unclear. Germline V gene sequence: CDR1 SGHTS, CDR2 YDEGEE. CDR3 size: 16 residues. Trimming left V 0 bases short and J 0 bases short, with 7 bases between. CDR3 residues: CASSLGASSYNSPLHF. CDR3 in DNA: TGTGCCAGCAGCTTGGGTGCGAGCTCCTATAATTCACCCCTCCACTTT.

The chain uses TRBV2 and TRBJ2-3; TRBD2 aligns across 7 bases. CDR3 length: 15 residues. V gave up 2 bases and J gave up 3 bases; unmatched junction bases: 5. Germline V lookup: CDR1 SNHLY, CDR2 FYNNEI. The CDR3 DNA sequence: TGTGCCAGCAGTGAACCGCGGGAGTGGACAGATACGCAGTATTTT. It encodes CASSEPREWTDTQYF.

The chain links TRBV2 to TRBJ2-5; 10 bases align to TRBD1. The DNA end favors TRBJ2-7, so the J call may be wrong. The CDR3 consists of 14 residues. Germline V lookup: CDR1 SNHLY, CDR2 FYNNEI. The CDR3 DNA sequence: TGTGCCAGCATCCCGGGACAGGGGTCCTACGAGCAGTACTTC. Protein sequence: CASIPGQGSYEQYF.

There are a few counts of this clone. The CDR3 DNA sequence: TGTGCCAGTTCAGCCTTGTCGGGATTCTTC. Translation: CASSALSGFF. The chain uses TRBV19 and TRBJ2-1; perhaps TRBD2 as D (5 bases). CDR1 LNHDA and CDR2 SQIVND come from the germline V gene (reference sequence). V was pared by 8 bases and J by 16 bases, with 15 bases between. The CDR3 covers 10 residues.